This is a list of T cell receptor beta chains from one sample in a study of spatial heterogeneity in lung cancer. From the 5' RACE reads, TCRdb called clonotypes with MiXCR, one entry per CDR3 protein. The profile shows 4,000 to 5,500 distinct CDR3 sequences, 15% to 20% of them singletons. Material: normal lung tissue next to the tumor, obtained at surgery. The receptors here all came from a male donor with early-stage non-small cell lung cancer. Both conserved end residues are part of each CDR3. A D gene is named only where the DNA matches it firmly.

CDR3aa: CASSLMGARVDTQYF; j_gene: TRBJ2-3; d_gene: .; v_gene: TRBV5-1
CDR3aa: CASSLAGRGYGYTF; j_gene: TRBJ1-2; d_gene: .; v_gene: TRBV5-1
CDR3aa: CASSSQKGRSENEQFF; j_gene: TRBJ2-1; d_gene: .; v_gene: TRBV28
CDR3aa: CASSPVGGTDTQYF; j_gene: TRBJ2-3; d_gene: .; v_gene: TRBV7-3
CDR3aa: CASSQGQGEGEQFF; j_gene: TRBJ2-1; d_gene: TRBD1; v_gene: TRBV5-1
CDR3aa: CASSSGALQRDTQYF; j_gene: TRBJ2-3; d_gene: TRBD2; v_gene: TRBV7-2
CDR3aa: CASSQDTGPMRSGFYNEQFF; j_gene: TRBJ2-1; d_gene: .; v_gene: TRBV4-1
CDR3aa: CASSLIGEQGELFF; j_gene: TRBJ2-2; d_gene: .; v_gene: TRBV7-3
CDR3aa: CASSLFFGDPNEKLFF; j_gene: TRBJ1-4; d_gene: .; v_gene: TRBV7-9
CDR3aa: CASSLDGTSDTEAFF; j_gene: TRBJ1-1; d_gene: .; v_gene: TRBV7-2
CDR3aa: CASSSSGRGRDTQYF; j_gene: TRBJ2-3; d_gene: TRBD2; v_gene: TRBV7-2
CDR3aa: CASSLDVPSGRAADTQYF; j_gene: TRBJ2-3; d_gene: TRBD2; v_gene: TRBV11-1
CDR3aa: CASSFRDGLTGELFF; j_gene: TRBJ2-2; d_gene: .; v_gene: TRBV13
CDR3aa: CASSFREPRTDTQYF; j_gene: TRBJ2-3; d_gene: .; v_gene: TRBV5-1
CDR3aa: CASSSGGSDTEAFF; j_gene: TRBJ1-1; d_gene: .; v_gene: TRBV7-9
CDR3aa: CASSQERTATGELFF; j_gene: TRBJ2-2; d_gene: .; v_gene: TRBV4-1
CDR3aa: CASSSGTSGSVNEQFF; j_gene: TRBJ2-1; d_gene: TRBD2; v_gene: TRBV7-9
CDR3aa: CASSFATDYNEQFF; j_gene: TRBJ2-1; d_gene: .; v_gene: TRBV28
CDR3aa: CASSPRGVVSGNTIYF; j_gene: TRBJ1-3; d_gene: .; v_gene: TRBV19
CDR3aa: CASSLGLAGGIGTGELFF; j_gene: TRBJ2-2; d_gene: TRBD2; v_gene: TRBV27
CDR3aa: CASGRGGNTEAFF; j_gene: TRBJ1-1; d_gene: .; v_gene: TRBV19
CDR3aa: CASSLEGDMNTEAFF; j_gene: TRBJ1-1; d_gene: .; v_gene: TRBV7-2
CDR3aa: CASSLRGRQETQYF; j_gene: TRBJ2-5; d_gene: TRBD1; v_gene: TRBV7-6
CDR3aa: CASRRGGELFF; j_gene: TRBJ2-2; d_gene: .; v_gene: TRBV2
CDR3aa: CASSLNGGTNTGELFF; j_gene: TRBJ2-2; d_gene: TRBD2; v_gene: TRBV5-1
CDR3aa: CSALRQGGYEQYF; j_gene: TRBJ2-7; d_gene: TRBD1; v_gene: TRBV29-1
CDR3aa: CASSPGQSTGELFF; j_gene: TRBJ2-2; d_gene: TRBD1; v_gene: TRBV28
CDR3aa: CASSLMGQGARNEQFF; j_gene: TRBJ2-1; d_gene: TRBD1; v_gene: TRBV11-2
CDR3aa: CASSDQGAVQYF; j_gene: TRBJ2-7; d_gene: .; v_gene: TRBV25-1
CDR3aa: CASSLLGALEKLFF; j_gene: TRBJ1-4; d_gene: .; v_gene: TRBV28
CDR3aa: CASSLGSTGAGETQYF; j_gene: TRBJ2-5; d_gene: TRBD1; v_gene: TRBV5-1
CDR3aa: CASSQGLAGGNEQFF; j_gene: TRBJ2-1; d_gene: TRBD2; v_gene: TRBV7-2
CDR3aa: CTSSQDGDRGGEQYF; j_gene: TRBJ2-7; d_gene: .; v_gene: TRBV1
CDR3aa: CASSWTEGDQPQHF; j_gene: TRBJ1-5; d_gene: .; v_gene: TRBV6-6
CDR3aa: CSGGGSAGTQYF; j_gene: TRBJ2-5; d_gene: .; v_gene: TRBV29-1
CDR3aa: CAWNIGLSSNTEAFF; j_gene: TRBJ1-1; d_gene: .; v_gene: TRBV30
CDR3aa: CASSPGQVNTEAFF; j_gene: TRBJ1-1; d_gene: .; v_gene: TRBV11-2